The subject of this entry is one T cell receptor beta chain. Generated by immunoSEQ multiplex PCR, the TCRdb table keeps only in-frame clones and is missing some. Of tens of thousands of clones in the sample, roughly 90% are singletons; the top ten hold approximately 5%. The data were taken from a study of T cell responses to AZD1222 COVID-19 vaccine. V was shortened by 5 bases and J by 1 base, with 8 bases between the two germline ends. This CDR3 contains 13 residues. The receptor comes from an adult who received the AZD1222 COVID-19 vaccine. The source was peripheral blood, collected 28 days after the second AZD1222 dose. The genes are TRBV12-3 or TRBV12-4 and TRBJ1-1; D not certain. The CDR3 reads CASSLTRNTEAFF. CDR3 bases: TGTGCCAGCAGTCTAACCAGGAACACTGAAGCTTTCTTT.